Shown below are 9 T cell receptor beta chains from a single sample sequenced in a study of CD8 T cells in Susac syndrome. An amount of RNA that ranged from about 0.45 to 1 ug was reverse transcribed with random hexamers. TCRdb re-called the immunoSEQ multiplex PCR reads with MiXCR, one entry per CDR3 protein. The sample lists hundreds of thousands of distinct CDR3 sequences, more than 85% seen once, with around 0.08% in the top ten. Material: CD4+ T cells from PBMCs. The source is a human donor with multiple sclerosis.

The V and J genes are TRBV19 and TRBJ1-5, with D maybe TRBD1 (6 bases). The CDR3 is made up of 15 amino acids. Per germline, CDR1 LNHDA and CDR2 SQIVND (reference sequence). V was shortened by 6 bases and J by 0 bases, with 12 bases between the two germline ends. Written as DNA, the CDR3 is TGTGCCAGTAGAAGACAGGACTATAGCAATCAGCCCCAGCATTTT. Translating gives CASRRQDYSNQPQHF.

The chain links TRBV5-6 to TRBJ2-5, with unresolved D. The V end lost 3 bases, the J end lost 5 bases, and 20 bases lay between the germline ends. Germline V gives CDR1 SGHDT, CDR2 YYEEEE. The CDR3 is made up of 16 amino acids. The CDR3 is CASSSNFGGDTETQYF. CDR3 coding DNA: TGTGCCAGCAGCTCAAACTTCGGTGGGGATACCGAGACCCAGTACTTC.

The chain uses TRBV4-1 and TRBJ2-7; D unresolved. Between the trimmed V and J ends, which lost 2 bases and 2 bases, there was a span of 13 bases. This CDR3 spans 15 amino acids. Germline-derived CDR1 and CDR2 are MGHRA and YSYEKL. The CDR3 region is CASSQFVLGTYEQYF. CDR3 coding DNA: TGCGCCAGCAGCCAATTTGTGTTAGGTACCTACGAGCAGTACTTC.

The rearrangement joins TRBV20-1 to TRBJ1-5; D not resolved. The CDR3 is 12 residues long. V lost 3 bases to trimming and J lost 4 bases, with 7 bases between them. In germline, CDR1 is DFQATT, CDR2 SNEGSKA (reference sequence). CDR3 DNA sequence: TGCAGTGCTAGGGTGGCGAATCAGCCCCAGCATTTT. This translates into CSARVANQPQHF.

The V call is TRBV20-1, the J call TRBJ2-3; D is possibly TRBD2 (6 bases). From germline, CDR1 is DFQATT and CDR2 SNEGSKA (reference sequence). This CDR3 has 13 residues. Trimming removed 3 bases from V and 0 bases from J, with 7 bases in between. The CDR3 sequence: CSARGLSTDTQYF. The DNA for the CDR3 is TGCAGTGCTAGGGGACTTAGCACAGATACGCAGTATTTT.

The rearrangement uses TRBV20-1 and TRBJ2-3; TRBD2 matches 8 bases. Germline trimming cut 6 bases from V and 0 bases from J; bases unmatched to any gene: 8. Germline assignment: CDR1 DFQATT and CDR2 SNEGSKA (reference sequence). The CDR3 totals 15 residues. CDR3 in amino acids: CSAPTSGTSTDTQYF. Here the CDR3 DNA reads TGCAGTGCACCTACTAGCGGTACTAGCACAGATACGCAGTATTTT.

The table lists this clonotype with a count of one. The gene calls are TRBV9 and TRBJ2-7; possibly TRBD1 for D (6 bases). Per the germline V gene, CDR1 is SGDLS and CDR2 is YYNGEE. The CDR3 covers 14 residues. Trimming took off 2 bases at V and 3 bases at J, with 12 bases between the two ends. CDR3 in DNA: TGTGCCAGCAGCGTCCGGGACACCCTCTACGAGCAGTACTTC. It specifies CASSVRDTLYEQYF.

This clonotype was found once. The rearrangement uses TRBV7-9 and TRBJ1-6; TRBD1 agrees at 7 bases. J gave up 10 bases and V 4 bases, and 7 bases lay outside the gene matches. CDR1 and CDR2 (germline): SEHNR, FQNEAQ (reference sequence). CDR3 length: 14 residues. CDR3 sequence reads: CASSYDRVGSPLHF. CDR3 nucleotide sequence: TGTGCCAGCAGCTATGACAGGGTAGGATCACCCCTCCACTTT.

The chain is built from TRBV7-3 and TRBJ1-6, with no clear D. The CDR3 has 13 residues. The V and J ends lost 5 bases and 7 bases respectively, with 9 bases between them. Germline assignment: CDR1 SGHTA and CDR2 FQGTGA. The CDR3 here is CASSPQPNSPLHF. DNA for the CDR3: TGTGCCAGCAGCCCCCAGCCCAATTCACCCCTCCACTTT.